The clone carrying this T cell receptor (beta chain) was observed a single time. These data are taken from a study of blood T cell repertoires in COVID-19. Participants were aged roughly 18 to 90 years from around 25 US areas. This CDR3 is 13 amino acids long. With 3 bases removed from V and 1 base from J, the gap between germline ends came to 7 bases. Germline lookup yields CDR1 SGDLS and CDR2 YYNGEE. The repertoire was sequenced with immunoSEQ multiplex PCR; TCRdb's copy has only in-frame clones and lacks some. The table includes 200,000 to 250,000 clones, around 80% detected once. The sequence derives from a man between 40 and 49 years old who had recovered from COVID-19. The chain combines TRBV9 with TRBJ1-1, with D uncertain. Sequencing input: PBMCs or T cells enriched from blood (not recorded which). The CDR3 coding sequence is TGTGCCAGCAGCGGCGAGGGGAACACTGAAGCTTTCTTT. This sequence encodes CASSGEGNTEAFF.